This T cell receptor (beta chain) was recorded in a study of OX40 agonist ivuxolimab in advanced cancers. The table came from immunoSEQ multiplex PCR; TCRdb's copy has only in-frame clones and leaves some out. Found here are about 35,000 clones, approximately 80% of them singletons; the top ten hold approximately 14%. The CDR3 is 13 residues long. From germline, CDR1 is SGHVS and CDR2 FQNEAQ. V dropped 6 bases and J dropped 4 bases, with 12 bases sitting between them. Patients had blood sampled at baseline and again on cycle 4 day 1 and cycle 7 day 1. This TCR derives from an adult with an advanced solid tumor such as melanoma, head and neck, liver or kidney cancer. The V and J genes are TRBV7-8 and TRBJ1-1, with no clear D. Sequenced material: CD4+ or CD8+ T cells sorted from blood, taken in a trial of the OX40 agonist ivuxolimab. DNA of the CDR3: TGTGCCAGCAGTCAGTGGGAGAGCACTGAAGCTTTCTTT. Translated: CASSQWESTEAFF.